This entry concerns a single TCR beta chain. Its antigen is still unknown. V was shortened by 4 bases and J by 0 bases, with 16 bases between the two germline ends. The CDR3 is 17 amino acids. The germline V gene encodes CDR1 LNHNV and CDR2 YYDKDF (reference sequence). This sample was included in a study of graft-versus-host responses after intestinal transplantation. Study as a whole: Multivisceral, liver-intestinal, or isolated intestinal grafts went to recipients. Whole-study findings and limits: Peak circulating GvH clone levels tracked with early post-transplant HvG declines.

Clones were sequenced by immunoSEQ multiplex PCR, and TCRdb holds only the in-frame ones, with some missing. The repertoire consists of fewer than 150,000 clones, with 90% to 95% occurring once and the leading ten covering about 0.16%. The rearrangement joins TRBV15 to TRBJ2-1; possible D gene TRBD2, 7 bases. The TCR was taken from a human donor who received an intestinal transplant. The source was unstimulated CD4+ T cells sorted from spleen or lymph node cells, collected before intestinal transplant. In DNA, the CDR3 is TGTGCCACCAGCACTCCTAGAGGGGGGGCCTCCTACAATGAGCAGTTCTTC. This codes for CATSTPRGGASYNEQFF.